This TCR beta chain was retrieved from a study of shared clonotypes between healthy human individuals. The investigators split CD4+ cells into a CD45RA+ naive subset and a CD45RA-negative memory subset. The germline gives CDR1 SGHRS, CDR2 YFSETQ. This CDR3 contains 16 residues. Losses at the gene ends were 4 bases for V and 5 bases for J; bases not matched to a gene: 13. Assay execution proceeded at the deep level. Genomic DNA per cell subset filled all wells of several immunoSEQ plates. The repertoire was sequenced with immunoSEQ multiplex PCR; TCRdb's copy has only in-frame clones and lacks some. The table includes roughly 2.5 million clones, over 85% detected once.

The sequencing sample was made of naive CD4+ T cells sorted from blood. Described subset: CD45RA+ positively selected. The chain carries TRBV5-1 and TRBJ2-3, with 7 bases lining up with TRBD2. The TCR was taken from a young man in good health. The CDR3 coding sequence is TGCGCCAGCAGCGGACCCCTGACGGGAGGTCTAGATACGCAGTATTTT. Protein product: CASSGPLTGGLDTQYF.